This T cell receptor (beta chain) was sequenced in a study of OX40 agonist ivuxolimab in advanced cancers. Study overall: Dose-escalation patients were diagnosed with hepatocellular carcinoma, melanoma, renal cell cancer or head and neck cancer.

Notes on this clone: Its antigen is unknown.

Produced via immunoSEQ multiplex PCR; TCRdb's table is partial and in-frame only. In the table there are just under 75,000 clones, about 93% of which are singletons. The CDR3 contains 18 residues. CDR1 and CDR2 from the germline V gene are SGHNT and YENEEA. With 3 bases removed from V and 9 bases from J, the gap between germline ends came to 27 bases. Study-level findings and limits: Some of the nonresponding patients also showed low levels of normalized T-cell clonal expansion. With doses of 0.1 to 3.0 mg/kg, CD4+ and CD8+ blood T cells had undergone clonal expansion by week 6.

The clonotype originates from an adult with an advanced solid tumor such as melanoma, head and neck, liver or kidney cancer. The input for sequencing was CD4+ or CD8+ T cells sorted from blood, taken in a trial of the OX40 agonist ivuxolimab. The chain links TRBV11-3 to TRBJ2-4; TRBD2 is a possible D gene (6 bases). The CDR3 reads CASSFEVLSRGPEGIQYF. Here the CDR3 DNA reads TGTGCCAGCAGCTTCGAGGTATTGTCGCGGGGACCTGAGGGCATTCAGTACTTC. The whole variable domain, remainder taken from reference TRBV11-3 and TRBJ2-4, is EAGVVQSPRYKIIEKKQPVAFWCNPISGHNTLYWYLQNLGQGPELLIRYENEEAVDDSQLPKDRFSAERLKGVDSTLKIQPAELGDSAVYLCASSFEVLSRGPEGIQYFGAGTRLSVL.